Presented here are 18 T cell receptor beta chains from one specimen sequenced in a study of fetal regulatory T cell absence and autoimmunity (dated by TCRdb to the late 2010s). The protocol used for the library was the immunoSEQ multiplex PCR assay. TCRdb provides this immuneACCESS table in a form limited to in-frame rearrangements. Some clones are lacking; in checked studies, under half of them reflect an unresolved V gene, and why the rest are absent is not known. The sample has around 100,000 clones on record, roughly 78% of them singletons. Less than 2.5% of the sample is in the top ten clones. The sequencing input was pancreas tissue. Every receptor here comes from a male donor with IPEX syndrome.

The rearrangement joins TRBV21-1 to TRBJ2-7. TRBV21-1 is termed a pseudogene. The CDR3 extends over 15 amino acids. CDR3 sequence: CASSELLGELMEQYF. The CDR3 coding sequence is TGTGCCAGCAGCGAATTACTAGGGGAACTAATGGAGCAGTACTTC.

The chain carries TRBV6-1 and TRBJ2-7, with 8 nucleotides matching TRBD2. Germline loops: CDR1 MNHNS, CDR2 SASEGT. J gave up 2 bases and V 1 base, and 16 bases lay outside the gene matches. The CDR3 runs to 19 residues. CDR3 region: CASSEEVGRRLAFPYEQYF. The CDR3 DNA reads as TGTGCCAGCAGTGAAGAGGTCGGCAGGCGACTAGCGTTTCCCTACGAGCAGTACTTC.

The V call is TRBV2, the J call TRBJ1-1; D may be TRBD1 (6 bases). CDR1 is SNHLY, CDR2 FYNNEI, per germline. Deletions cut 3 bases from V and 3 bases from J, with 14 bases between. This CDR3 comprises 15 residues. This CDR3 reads CASSDIRDMDTEAFF. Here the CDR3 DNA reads TGTGCCAGCAGTGACATCAGGGACATGGACACTGAAGCTTTCTTT.

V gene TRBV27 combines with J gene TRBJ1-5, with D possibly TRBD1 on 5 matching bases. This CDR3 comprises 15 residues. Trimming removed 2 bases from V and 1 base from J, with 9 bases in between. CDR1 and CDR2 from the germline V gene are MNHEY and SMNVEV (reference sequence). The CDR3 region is CASSLVPGSNQPQHF. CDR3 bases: TGTGCCAGCAGTTTAGTCCCAGGGAGCAATCAGCCCCAGCATTTT.

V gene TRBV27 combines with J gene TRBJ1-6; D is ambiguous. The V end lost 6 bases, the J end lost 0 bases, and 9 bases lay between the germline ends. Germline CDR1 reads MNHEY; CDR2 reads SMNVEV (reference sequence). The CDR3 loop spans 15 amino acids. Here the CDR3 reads CASSGRSSYNSPLHF. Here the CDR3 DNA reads TGTGCCAGCAGCGGCAGGAGCTCCTATAATTCACCCCTCCACTTT.

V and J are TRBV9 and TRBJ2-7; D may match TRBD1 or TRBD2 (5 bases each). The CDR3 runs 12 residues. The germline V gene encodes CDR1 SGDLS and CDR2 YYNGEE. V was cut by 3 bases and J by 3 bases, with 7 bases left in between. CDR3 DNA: TGTGCCAGCAGCGGAGGGGACTACGAGCAGTACTTC. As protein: CASSGGDYEQYF.

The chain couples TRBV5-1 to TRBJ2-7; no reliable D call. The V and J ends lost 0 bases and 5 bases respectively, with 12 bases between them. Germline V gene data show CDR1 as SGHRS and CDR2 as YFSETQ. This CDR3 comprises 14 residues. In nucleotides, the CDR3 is TGCGCCAGCAGCTTGGATCTCACGGACCACGAGCAGTACTTC. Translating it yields CASSLDLTDHEQYF.

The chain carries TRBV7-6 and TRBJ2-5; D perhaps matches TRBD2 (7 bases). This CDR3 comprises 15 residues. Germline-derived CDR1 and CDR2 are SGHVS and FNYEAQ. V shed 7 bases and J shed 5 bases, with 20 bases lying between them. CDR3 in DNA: TGTGCCAGCACCAAGGTCGGGGGGCGTTTCGAGACCCAGTACTTC. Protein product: CASTKVGGRFETQYF.

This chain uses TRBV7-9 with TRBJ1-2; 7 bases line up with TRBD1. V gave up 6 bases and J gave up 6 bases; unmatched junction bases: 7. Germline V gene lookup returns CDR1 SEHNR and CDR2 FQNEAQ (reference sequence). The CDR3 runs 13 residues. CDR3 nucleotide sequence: TGTGCCAGCAGGGTCCTGCAGGGGGATGGCTACACCTTC. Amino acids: CASRVLQGDGYTF.

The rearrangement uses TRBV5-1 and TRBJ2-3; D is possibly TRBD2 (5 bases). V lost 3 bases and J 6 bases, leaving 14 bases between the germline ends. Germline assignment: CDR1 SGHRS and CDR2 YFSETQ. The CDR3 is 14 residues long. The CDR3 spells CASSSLEAADTQYF. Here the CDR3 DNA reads TGCGCCAGCAGCTCCTTAGAAGCGGCCGATACGCAGTATTTT. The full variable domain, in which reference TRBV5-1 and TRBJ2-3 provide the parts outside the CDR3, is KAGVTQTPRYLIKTRGQQVTLSCSPISGHRSVSWYQQTPGQGLQFLFEYFSETQRNKGNFPGRFSGRQFSNSRSEMNVSTLELGDSALYLCASSSLEAADTQYFGPGTRLTVL.

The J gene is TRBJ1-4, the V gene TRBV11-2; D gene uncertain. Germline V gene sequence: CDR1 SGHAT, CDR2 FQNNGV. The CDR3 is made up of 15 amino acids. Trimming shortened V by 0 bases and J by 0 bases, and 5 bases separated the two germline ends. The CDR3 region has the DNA TGTGCCAGCAGCTTAGATGCTGCAACTAATGAAAAACTGTTTTTT. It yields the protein CASSLDAATNEKLFF.

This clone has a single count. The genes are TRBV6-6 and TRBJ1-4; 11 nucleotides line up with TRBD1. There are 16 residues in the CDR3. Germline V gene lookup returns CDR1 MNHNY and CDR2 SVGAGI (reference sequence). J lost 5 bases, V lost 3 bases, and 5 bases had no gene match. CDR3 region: CASSYTGQGANEKLFF. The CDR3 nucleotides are TGTGCCAGCAGTTATACAGGACAGGGGGCGAATGAAAAACTGTTTTTT.

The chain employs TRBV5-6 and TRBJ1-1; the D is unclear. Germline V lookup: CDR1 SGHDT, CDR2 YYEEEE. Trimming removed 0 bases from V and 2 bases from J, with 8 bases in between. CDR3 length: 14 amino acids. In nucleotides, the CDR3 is TGTGCCAGCAGCTTGGGGCGGATTAACACTGAAGCTTTCTTT. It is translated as CASSLGRINTEAFF.

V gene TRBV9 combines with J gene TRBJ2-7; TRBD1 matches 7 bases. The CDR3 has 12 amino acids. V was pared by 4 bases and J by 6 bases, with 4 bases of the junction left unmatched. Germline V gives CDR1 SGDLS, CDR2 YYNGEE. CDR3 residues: CASSPTGAEQYF. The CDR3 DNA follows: TGTGCCAGCAGCCCAACAGGGGCCGAGCAGTACTTC.

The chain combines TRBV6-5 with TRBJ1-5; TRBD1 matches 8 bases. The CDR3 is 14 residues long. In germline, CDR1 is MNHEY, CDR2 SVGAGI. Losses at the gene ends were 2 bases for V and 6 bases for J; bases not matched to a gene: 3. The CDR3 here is CASSYRQGSQPQHF. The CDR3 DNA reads TGTGCCAGCAGTTACCGACAGGGGAGTCAGCCCCAGCATTTT.

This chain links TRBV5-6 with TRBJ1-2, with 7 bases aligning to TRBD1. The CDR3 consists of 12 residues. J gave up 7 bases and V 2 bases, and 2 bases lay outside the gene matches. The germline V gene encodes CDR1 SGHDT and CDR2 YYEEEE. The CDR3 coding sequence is TGTGCCAGCAGCTTCTACAGGGGTGGCTACACCTTC. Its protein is CASSFYRGGYTF.

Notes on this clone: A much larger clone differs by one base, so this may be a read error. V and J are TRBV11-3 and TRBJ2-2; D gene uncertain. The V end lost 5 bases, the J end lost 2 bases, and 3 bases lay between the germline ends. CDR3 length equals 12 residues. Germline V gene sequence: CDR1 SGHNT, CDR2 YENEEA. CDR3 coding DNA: TGTGCCAGCAGCCTCAACACCGGGGAGCTGTTTTTT. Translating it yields CASSLNTGELFF.

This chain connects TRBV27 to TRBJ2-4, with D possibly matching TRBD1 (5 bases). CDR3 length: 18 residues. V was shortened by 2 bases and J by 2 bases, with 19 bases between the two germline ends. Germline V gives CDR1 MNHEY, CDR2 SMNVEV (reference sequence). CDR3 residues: CASSLTGGLRTTKNIQYF. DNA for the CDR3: TGTGCCAGCAGTTTAACGGGTGGGCTCCGGACAACCAAAAACATTCAGTACTTC.